These 6 T cell receptor beta chains share one sample of origin, sequenced in a study of blood T cells in healthy people across ages. PCR was performed a second time for about 6 to 11 cycles using a sample-barcoded 5' primer and a J-beta primer mix. In TCRdb, the 5' RACE reads were re-called with MiXCR into one record per CDR3 protein. The sample lists about 1 million distinct CDR3 sequences, around 25% seen once, with approximately 0.71% in the top ten. These data were also reused for a study on T cells of mothers and their children.

Sequenced input: blood. Source of these receptors: a girl aged 2 to 10 in good health.

The rearrangement links TRBV12-3 or TRBV12-4 to TRBJ1-3; D is ambiguous. Deletions cut 3 bases from V and 4 bases from J, with 10 bases between. The CDR3 has 14 amino acids. The CDR3 loop is CASSFTEGGNTIYF. The CDR3 DNA sequence: TGTGCCAGCAGTTTTACAGAAGGCGGAAACACCATATATTTT.

The chain joins TRBV5-6 to TRBJ1-2; no clear D gene. CDR1 is SGHDT, CDR2 YYEEEE, per germline. CDR3 length equals 12 residues. Between the trimmed V and J ends, which lost 1 base and 7 bases, there was a span of 8 bases. The CDR3 here is CASSLTAGGYTF. The CDR3 DNA reads as TGTGCCAGCAGCTTGACGGCAGGTGGCTACACCTTC.

This clonotype appeared a few times. The CDR3 bases are TGCAGCGTTGGGGACCACAGGGGGCAGGCTCCCTACGAGCAGTACTTC. Translating gives CSVGDHRGQAPYEQYF. The chain recombines TRBV29-1 with TRBJ2-7, with 9 bases aligning to TRBD1. Per germline, CDR1 SQVTM and CDR2 ANQGSEA. After removal of 4 bases from V and 2 bases from J, the junction contained 12 bases not matched to a gene. This CDR3 has 16 residues.

The chain carries TRBV20-1 and TRBJ2-5; 7 bases agree with TRBD2. Trimming removed 3 bases from V and 3 bases from J; junction bases left unmatched: 10. Germline CDR1 reads DFQATT; CDR2 reads SNEGSKA (reference sequence). The CDR3 is 15 residues long. CDR3 loop: CSASRPAGGEETQYF. Written as DNA, the CDR3 is TGCAGTGCTAGCCGGCCGGCTGGGGGGGAAGAGACCCAGTACTTC.

Only a few counts were recorded for this clonotype. The DNA for the CDR3 is TGTGCCAGCAGTTTTACGGATCGGGATGAGCAGTTCTTC. It specifies CASSFTDRDEQFF. V usage is TRBV6-5 and J usage is TRBJ2-7; D gene unclear. The J call could be wrong; TRBJ2-1 is a better fit for the DNA end. The CDR3 has 13 amino acids. Germline assignment: CDR1 MNHEY and CDR2 SVGAGI.

This clonotype was observed a handful of times. The chain links TRBV6-5 to TRBJ2-1; D not certain. The CDR3 loop spans 13 amino acids. The V end lost 1 base, the J end lost 8 bases, and 9 bases lay between the germline ends. Germline values: CDR1 MNHEY, CDR2 SVGAGI. The CDR3 here is CASSYLGFHEQFF. The CDR3 nucleotides read TGTGCCAGCAGTTACTTAGGCTTCCATGAGCAGTTCTTC.